This T cell receptor (beta chain) was captured by sequencing in a study of T cell repertoires in cytomegalovirus infection. Overall study: From public TCR beta signatures came an indication of both CMV infection and matching HLA type. Whole-study results and caveats: Summed frequency of public TCR beta families distinguished CMV carriers with the relevant HLA. The ex vivo response was dominated by HLA-C-restricted CMV-specific TCR beta clonotypes.

Germline-derived CDR1 and CDR2 are ENHRY and SYGVKD. CDR3 length: 18 residues. V was trimmed by 7 bases and J by 1 base, leaving 25 bases between them. This clonotype was counted at least ten times. Its antigen remains unknown. MiXCR was run by TCRdb on the reads, yielding one entry per CDR3 protein. Among around 120,000 distinct CDR3 sequences listed, 8.8% were seen once. The TCR sequence derives from a human donor in good health (CMV status not recorded). Some clones in this sample may be carry-over from other donors' samples. The sample taken for sequencing was PBMCs. V is TRBV10-3 and J is TRBJ1-2; possible D gene TRBD1, 6 bases. CDR3 sequence reads: CAITFGGPSDSVNYGYTF. DNA of the CDR3: TGTGCCATCACCTTTGGGGGTCCCTCGGACAGCGTTAACTATGGCTACACCTTC.